What follows are 24 T cell receptor beta chains derived from one specimen sequenced in a study of CD8 T cells in Susac syndrome. The RNA, roughly 0.45 to 1 ug, was put through reverse transcription using random hexamers. Via MiXCR, TCRdb re-called the immunoSEQ multiplex PCR reads, giving one row per CDR3 protein. In the table there are about 50,000 distinct CDR3 sequences, 93% of which are singletons. Sequenced input: CD8+ T cells from PBMCs. These receptors were obtained from a human donor with multiple sclerosis.

The J gene is TRBJ1-5, the V gene TRBV19, with D possibly being TRBD1 (5 bases). The CDR3 loop spans 15 amino acids. Germline V lookup: CDR1 LNHDA, CDR2 SQIVND (reference sequence). Deletions cut 3 bases from V and 5 bases from J, with 14 bases between. In nucleotides, the CDR3 is TGTGCCAGTAGTATTTTCCAGGTGGGGGATCAGCCCCAGCATTTT. The encoded protein is CASSIFQVGDQPQHF. The full variable domain, rest sourced from reference TRBV19 and TRBJ1-5, is DGGITQSPKYLFRKEGQNVTLSCEQNLNHDAMYWYRQDPGQGLRLIYYSQIVNDFQKGDIAEGYSVSREKKESFPLTVTSAQKNPTAFYLCASSIFQVGDQPQHFGDGTRLSIL.

The chain carries TRBV12-3 or TRBV12-4 and TRBJ1-2; 7 bases are a match to TRBD1. The CDR3 contains 14 residues. Trimming removed 5 bases from V and 8 bases from J; junction bases left unmatched: 11. For the CDR3, the DNA is TGTGCCAGCAGTACAGACCTGACAGGGATGGGCTACACCTTC. Protein product: CASSTDLTGMGYTF.

The CDR3 region is CASSSSKYYNEQFF. As DNA, the CDR3 is TGTGCCAGCAGCTCCTCCAAATACTACAATGAGCAGTTCTTC. This chain connects TRBV7-9 to TRBJ2-1; no clear D gene. The CDR3 runs to 14 residues. V lost 4 bases to trimming and J lost 3 bases, with 10 bases between them. Germline lookup yields CDR1 SEHNR and CDR2 FQNEAQ (reference sequence).

The V and J genes are TRBV7-3 and TRBJ2-1; a possible D gene is TRBD2 (5 bases). From germline, CDR1 is SGHTA and CDR2 FQGTGA. The CDR3 sequence is 17 residues long. V lost 5 bases to trimming and J lost 1 base, with 18 bases between them. The CDR3 protein is CASSGSSSGESYNEQFF. CDR3 sequence (DNA): TGTGCCAGCAGCGGATCGTCATCCGGGGAGTCCTACAATGAGCAGTTCTTC.

This sequence joins TRBV27 and TRBJ2-3, with D possibly matching TRBD2 (7 bases). This CDR3 region has 13 residues. V was trimmed by 11 bases and J by 2 bases, leaving 14 bases between them. CDR1 and CDR2 from the germline V gene are MNHEY and SMNVEV (reference sequence). CDR3 coding DNA: TGTGCCTCCCAAGGGGGGGCCACAGATACGCAGTATTTT. The encoded protein is CASQGGATDTQYF.

About this clonotype itself: One junction end disagrees with the germline gene, perhaps due to a read error. The chain joins TRBV28 to TRBJ1-3; D is undetermined. The germline gives CDR1 MDHEN, CDR2 SYDVKM. CDR3 length: 12 amino acids. CDR3 protein: CASGLAGNTIYF. CDR3 sequence (DNA): TGTGCCAGCGGTTTGGCTGGAAACACCATATATTTT.

Written as DNA, the CDR3 is TGTGCCAGCAGCTTAGCATGGACAGGGGATGGCTACACCTTC. It codes for CASSLAWTGDGYTF. The chain is built from TRBV7-2 and TRBJ1-2, with 9 bases fitting TRBD1. This CDR3 has 14 residues. V was clipped by 0 bases and J by 6 bases; unmatched bases: 2. The V gene's germline CDR1 is SGHTA and CDR2 FQGNSA.

The rearrangement joins TRBV12-3 or TRBV12-4 to TRBJ1-1; 10 bases are a match to TRBD1. The junction had 5 bases not matched to a gene; V was cut back by 5 bases and J by 5 bases. CDR3 length equals 14 residues. The DNA for the CDR3 is TGTGCCAGCAGTGCGACAGGGGGCTGGACTGAAGCTTTCTTT. Amino acids: CASSATGGWTEAFF.

The chain joins TRBV30 to TRBJ1-6; D not resolved. Germline CDR1 reads GTSNPN; CDR2 reads SVGIG (reference sequence). Between the trimmed V and J ends, which lost 4 bases and 2 bases, there was a span of 9 bases. CDR3 length: 14 amino acids. In DNA form, the CDR3 reads TGTGCCTGGATAGGCGGACCCTATAATTCACCCCTCCACTTT. This codes for CAWIGGPYNSPLHF.

A few counts support this clonotype. V gene TRBV9 combines with J gene TRBJ1-1; a weak D match, TRBD1 (6 bases). This CDR3 comprises 13 residues. Germline V gives CDR1 SGDLS, CDR2 YYNGEE. The V end was cut by 4 bases, the J end by 4 bases, with 11 bases between. Here the CDR3 reads CASSYGGGTEAFF. The CDR3 nucleotides read TGTGCCAGCAGCTATGGAGGGGGCACTGAAGCTTTCTTT.

This chain links TRBV10-3 with TRBJ1-5; tentatively, D is TRBD1 (6 bases). V was shortened by 9 bases and J by 6 bases, with 18 bases between the two germline ends. Germline V gene lookup returns CDR1 ENHRY and CDR2 SYGVKD. The CDR3 extends over 14 amino acids. CDR3 nucleotide sequence: TGTGCCATTGGAAAGGGGGGGTCCGGTCAGCCCCAGCATTTT. Translation gives CAIGKGGSGQPQHF.

The chain uses TRBV12-3 or TRBV12-4 and TRBJ1-2; no clear D. V was cut by 9 bases and J by 6 bases, with 20 bases left in between. The CDR3 is made up of 14 amino acids. CDR3 sequence (DNA): TGTGCCAGTAGCCTCGCGGTGGCAGTGCATGGCTACACCTTC. Translated: CASSLAVAVHGYTF.

The CDR3 spells CASSGSHNEQFF. Written as DNA, the CDR3 is TGTGCCAGCTCAGGATCCCACAATGAGCAGTTCTTC. This rearrangement joins TRBV6-5 to TRBJ2-1; D call uncertain. Trimming shortened V by 8 bases and J by 5 bases, and 10 bases separated the two germline ends. The CDR3 consists of 12 residues. CDR1 MNHEY and CDR2 SVGAGI come from the germline V gene.

The chain is built from TRBV4-3 and TRBJ1-5; D uncertain. Per the germline V gene, CDR1 is LGHNA and CDR2 is YSLEER. V was shortened by 0 bases and J by 7 bases, with 7 bases between the two germline ends. The CDR3 loop spans 13 amino acids. CDR3 residues: CASSQEEGQPQHF. The DNA of the CDR3 is TGCGCCAGCAGCCAAGAGGAGGGACAGCCCCAGCATTTT.

The chain joins TRBV5-1 to TRBJ2-5, with D perhaps assigned TRBD1 or TRBD2 (5 bases each). The CDR3 sequence is 16 residues long. The V and J ends lost 4 bases and 0 bases respectively, with 16 bases between them. Germline V gene data show CDR1 as SGHRS and CDR2 as YFSETQ. CDR3: CASSASEGTDQETQYF. As DNA, the CDR3 is TGCGCCAGCAGCGCTTCAGAAGGGACGGACCAAGAGACCCAGTACTTC.

Comment on this clonotype: This CDR3 fails to terminate in the conserved phenylalanine or tryptophan, so it likely reflects a read error. The DNA is omitted, as the CDR3 cannot be located on it reliably, and the CDR3 follows TCRdb's listing. The chain links TRBV7-4 to TRBJ1-4; TRBD1 is the table's D call and was not checked against the DNA. From its first to its last residue, the CDR3 has 12 amino acids. From germline, CDR1 is SGHVT and CDR2 SQSDAQ. CDR3 amino acids: CASSSRQAFRRV.

The chain combines TRBV25-1 with TRBJ2-2; D may match TRBD1 or TRBD2 (5 bases each). The CDR3 consists of 12 residues. The V and J ends lost 8 bases and 4 bases respectively, with 8 bases between them. Per germline, CDR1 MGHDK and CDR2 SYGVNS. The CDR3 DNA sequence: TGTGCCAGCGAGGGACGCACCGGGGAGCTGTTTTTT. Translation gives CASEGRTGELFF.

The CDR3 coding sequence is TGCAGTGCTAGAGACGGCGCGGCGAGCTCCTACGAGCAGTACTTC. Residues: CSARDGAASSYEQYF. This rearrangement joins TRBV20-1 to TRBJ2-7; the D is unclear. CDR3 length equals 15 residues. The germline V and J ends were trimmed by 0 bases and 0 bases, with 12 bases remaining between them. Germline V gene data show CDR1 as DFQATT and CDR2 as SNEGSKA (reference sequence).

The gene calls are TRBV7-2 and TRBJ2-2, with D possibly TRBD1 on 6 matching bases. The germline CDR1 and CDR2 sequences are SGHTA and FQGNSA. Trimming pared 4 bases from V and 6 bases from J, leaving 9 bases between. This CDR3 region has 13 residues. The CDR3 sequence: CASSYRVAGELFF. In DNA form, the CDR3 reads TGTGCCAGCAGCTACAGGGTCGCCGGGGAGCTGTTTTTT.

The chain links TRBV15 to TRBJ2-7; D is uncertain. Germline loops: CDR1 LNHNV, CDR2 YYDKDF (reference sequence). V shed 0 bases and J shed 3 bases, with 6 bases lying between them. The CDR3 sequence is 13 residues long. The CDR3 reads CATSREIGYEQYF. DNA for the CDR3: TGTGCCACCAGCAGAGAGATCGGCTACGAGCAGTACTTC.

The chain couples TRBV7-9 to TRBJ2-3; D not certain. Trimming stripped 5 bases from V and 0 bases from J, with 18 bases between. CDR1 is SEHNR, CDR2 FQNEAQ, per germline (reference sequence). The CDR3 covers 17 residues. DNA of the CDR3: TGTGCCAGCAGCCATCCCCTCCCGGTAGCTAGCACAGATACGCAGTATTTT. Amino acids: CASSHPLPVASTDTQYF.

This CDR3 is CASSAPLRGVHNEQFF. In DNA, the CDR3 is TGTGCCAGCAGCGCCCCTTTGCGGGGGGTCCACAATGAGCAGTTCTTC. The rearrangement joins TRBV3-1 to TRBJ2-1, with TRBD2 matching 8 bases. Germline values: CDR1 LGHDT, CDR2 YNNKEL (reference sequence). Trimming removed 5 bases from V and 5 bases from J; junction bases left unmatched: 11. This CDR3 has 16 residues.

This clonotype has just one count. The chain has TRBV4-2 and TRBJ1-1; D is undetermined. V shed 2 bases and J shed 10 bases, with 17 bases lying between them. The CDR3 sequence is 14 residues long. Germline V gene lookup returns CDR1 LGHNA and CDR2 YNFKEQ. CDR3 protein: CASSQKLNGPGAFF. CDR3 nucleotide sequence: TGTGCCAGCAGCCAAAAACTCAACGGTCCCGGAGCTTTCTTT.

The table lists this clonotype with a count of one. The chain recombines TRBV27 with TRBJ2-7; TRBD2 is a possible D gene (6 bases). Germline V gene sequence: CDR1 MNHEY, CDR2 SMNVEV (reference sequence). The CDR3 is 16 residues long. The germline V and J ends were trimmed by 6 bases and 3 bases, with 21 bases remaining between them. CDR3 nucleotide sequence: TGTGCCAGCAGCCCCTCCGTGGGGGGAAGAGTCTACGAGCAGTACTTC. Translating it yields CASSPSVGGRVYEQYF.